What follows describes a single T cell receptor beta chain. No cognate antigen has been identified for it. Per-nucleotide qualities are absent, and no much larger clonotype sits a single base away. This beta chain is an off-target read within a library intended for alpha chains, so its frequency means little. A distance of 19 bases separates the germline ends of V and J, which lose 4 bases and 4 bases respectively. From the cysteine through the phenylalanine, the CDR3 covers 16 amino acids. The sequence is cut down to CDR3 DNA, 48 bases in frame from base 1. CDR1 is given as SGHRS and CDR2 as YFSETQ, both from the germline V gene. The protocol used for the library was 5' RACE. The sequencer listed for this sample is NextSeq 500. In the TCR library protocol, a unique molecular identifier was attached to each TCR cDNA molecule so that PCR and sequencing errors could be corrected. Concerning the study's data processing: TCR identification, UMI-based error correction and CDR3 extraction were performed with Decombinator tools. TCRs above a frequency of 2 per 1,000, corresponding to the top 1% of the tumor frequency distribution, were defined as expanded. Expanded tumor TCRs statistically deemed absent (corrected P<0.05) from at least one tumor region were classed as regional, and all other expanded tumor TCRs were classed as ubiquitous. Each repertoire was subsampled 100 times to 5,000 TCRs, after which Renyi diversity was computed with the R vegan package. CDR3 similarity networks were constructed using string-kernel similarity of amino acid triplets, with links drawn between CDR3s whose pairwise similarity was above 0.82. The raw public data were reprocessed by TCRdb itself: fastp quality trimming at Q25, MiXCR clonotype calling, in-frame beta chains only. Identical CDR3 protein sequences are pooled into one entry, listed with their most common genes and DNA. TCRdb's processing, not the authors', yielded these V and J calls. The sample records 4,000 to 5,500 distinct CDR3 sequences, 12% of which are singletons. The ten biggest clones cover over 25% of the sample.

Reading the label with the study, this specimen's time point is: sample taken at primary tumor resection. Samples were obtained from fewer than 80 patients with early-stage, untreated non-small cell lung cancer from the lung TRACERx cohort. Without any cell sorting, TCR sequencing was performed on whole RNA extracted either from tumor and nontumor lung tissue or from cryopreserved PBMC samples. Only patients with enough RNA available from two or more tumor regions were chosen for TCR sequencing. A lung pathologist reviewed the tumor and adjacent nontumor lung specimens before the specimens were selected. These data come from a study of spatial heterogeneity in lung cancer (dated by TCRdb to the late 2010s). Concerning the study at large: Beta-chain transcripts were consistently detected in greater numbers than alpha-chain transcripts, which likely reflected higher beta-chain transcript abundance. TCR transcript counts in tumor regions correlated strongly with a T cell transcriptional module score from matched bulk RNA-seq. In the raw uncorrected reads, each unique combination of TCR and UMI appeared more than ten times on average. The study quantitatively compared TCR alpha and beta repertoires across multiple tumor regions, matched nontumor lung and blood in non-small cell lung cancer. Nonsynonymous mutation counts, determined by whole-exome sequencing of tumor tissue, were related to features of the TCR repertoire. Both alpha and beta chains were TCR-sequenced in samples taken at surgery, namely 220 tumor regions, around 61 matched nontumor lung samples and about 58 PBMC samples.

The research as a whole found: Estimated TCR-seq coverage of tumor T cells was only roughly 7% for alpha chains and approximately 12% for beta chains. Counts of ubiquitous and regional expanded TCRs correlated with counts of ubiquitous and regional nonsynonymous mutations, respectively. The tumor nonsynonymous mutation count correlated with the number of expanded intratumoral alpha and beta TCRs. Confirming at a functional level the hypothesis that regional TCRs recognize regional mutations was considered to require additional single-cell paired TCR alpha and beta sequencing.

The source material was lung tumor tissue, sampled at surgery. The sequence was collected from a male donor with early-stage non-small cell lung cancer. The sequence is built from TRBV5-1 and TRBJ2-3, with a weak D call of TRBD2 (7 bases match). The CDR3 reads as follows: CASSPGGRGSADTQYF. The nucleotide sequence is given as TGCGCCAGCAGCCCGGGAGGCAGGGGATCCGCAGATACGCAGTATTTT. Reference TRBV5-1 and TRBJ2-3 genes cover what lies past the CDR3, so the full variable domain is KAGVTQTPRYLIKTRGQQVTLSCSPISGHRSVSWYQQTPGQGLQFLFEYFSETQRNKGNFPGRFSGRQFSNSRSEMNVSTLELGDSALYLCASSPGGRGSADTQYFGPGTRLTVL.